The 24 T cell receptor beta chains below come from one sample, sequenced in a study of T-cell memory formation after mild COVID-19 (dated by TCRdb to the early 2020s). The library was generated by 5' RACE. The instrument given in TCRdb is Illumina NovaSeq 6000. TCRdb handled the public reads itself, with Q25 trimming in fastp and clone calling in MiXCR, and kept productive beta chains. Merged by CDR3 protein, the rows form single entries marked with the most common genes and DNA. Present in this sample are roughly 500,000 distinct CDR3 sequences, 20% of which were seen just once. The ten largest account for around 12% of the sample. Sequencing was done on a sample of PBMCs or a T cell subset sorted from them (not recorded which). Every receptor here comes from an adult woman who had mild COVID-19 (a few samples of this study predate the infection). The sample titles of this study are shuffled in the database, so cell type and time point are left out; the donor was told from shared clones.

This clonotype was counted a few times. The chain combines TRBV25-1 with TRBJ1-6; maybe TRBD1 (6 bases). Per the germline V gene, CDR1 is MGHDK and CDR2 is SYGVNS. This CDR3 comprises 16 residues. Trimming removed 6 bases from V and 7 bases from J, with 19 bases in between. The CDR3 loop is CASRSTGHRENSPLHF. CDR3 bases: TGTGCCAGCAGATCAACAGGGCACAGGGAAAATTCACCCCTCCACTTT.

This clonotype appeared a few times. The rearrangement links TRBV19 to TRBJ2-7; possibly TRBD2 for D (6 bases). V was clipped by 6 bases and J by 3 bases, with 12 bases between them. Germline V CDR1 and CDR2: LNHDA, SQIVND (reference sequence). The CDR3 runs to 13 residues. Here the CDR3 reads CASRASAFYEQYF. The CDR3 region has the DNA TGTGCCAGTAGGGCTAGCGCCTTCTACGAGCAGTACTTC. Combining the CDR3 with reference TRBV19 and TRBJ2-7 gives the whole variable domain DGGITQSPKYLFRKEGQNVTLSCEQNLNHDAMYWYRQDPGQGLRLIYYSQIVNDFQKGDIAEGYSVSREKKESFPLTVTSAQKNPTAFYLCASRASAFYEQYFGPGTRLTVT.

The rearrangement joins TRBV20-1 to TRBJ1-2, with D possibly TRBD1 on 6 matching bases. The CDR3 extends over 12 amino acids. The germline V gene encodes CDR1 DFQATT and CDR2 SNEGSKA (reference sequence). The V end lost 1 base, the J end lost 6 bases, and 9 bases lay between the germline ends. The CDR3: CSARVNRDGYTF. The CDR3 coding sequence is TGCAGTGCTAGAGTTAACAGGGATGGCTACACCTTC.

This clonotype showed up just a few times. J is TRBJ2-5 and V is TRBV18, with D possibly called TRBD1 or TRBD2 (5 bases each). Looked up from germline, CDR1 is KGHSH and CDR2 is LQKENI. V dropped 3 bases and J dropped 7 bases, with 18 bases sitting between them. The CDR3 loop spans 15 amino acids. DNA for the CDR3: TGTGCCAGCTCACCCAGCCAGGCCGGGACCGGGACCCAGTACTTC. It is translated as CASSPSQAGTGTQYF.

This clonotype was seen more than once but under ten times. The chain has TRBV15 and TRBJ2-1; TRBD2 matches 11 bases. The V gene end was trimmed by 5 bases and the J gene end by 4 bases; junction bases not matched to a gene: 7. CDR3 length: 16 amino acids. From germline, CDR1 is LNHNV and CDR2 YYDKDF (reference sequence). The CDR3 here is CATSLRLAGSYNEQFF. The CDR3 coding sequence is TGTGCCACCAGCTTACGACTAGCGGGAAGTTACAATGAGCAGTTCTTC. Supplemented by reference TRBV15 and TRBJ2-1, the full variable domain reads DAMVIQNPRYQVTQFGKPVTLSCSQTLNHNVMYWYQQKSSQAPKLLFHYYDKDFNNEADTPDNFQSRRPNTSFCFLDIRSPGLGDTAMYLCATSLRLAGSYNEQFFGPGTRLTVL.

This chain connects TRBV20-1 to TRBJ1-6; D ambiguous. Trimming removed 0 bases from V and 4 bases from J, with 16 bases in between. The germline CDR1 and CDR2 sequences are DFQATT and SNEGSKA (reference sequence). CDR3 size: 17 residues. This CDR3 reads CSARDAVAGIYNSPLHF. CDR3 sequence (DNA): TGCAGTGCTAGAGATGCGGTCGCAGGCATTTATAATTCACCCCTCCACTTT.

The rearrangement joins TRBV20-1 to TRBJ1-6, with 9 positions matching TRBD1. V shed 4 bases and J 9 bases; nucleotides not matched to a gene: 7. The germline V gene encodes CDR1 DFQATT and CDR2 SNEGSKA (reference sequence). The CDR3 is made up of 14 amino acids. The DNA for the CDR3 is TGCAGTGCTACCCCCGGGACAGGGACTTCACCCCTCCACTTT. Its protein product is CSATPGTGTSPLHF.

This clonotype was seen a handful of times. This chain uses TRBV6-6 with TRBJ2-3; either TRBD1 or TRBD2 may supply D (6 bases each). Deletions cut 8 bases from V and 6 bases from J, with 21 bases between. Germline V gene lookup returns CDR1 MNHNY and CDR2 SVGAGI (reference sequence). The CDR3 has 15 amino acids. The CDR3 coding sequence is TGTGCCAGCCGCTGGGGGGACACCCCCGGCGATACGCAGTATTTT. It specifies CASRWGDTPGDTQYF.

This clonotype was seen ten or more times. The chain has TRBV12-3 or TRBV12-4 and TRBJ2-3; the D gene is possibly TRBD1 (5 bases). The CDR3 covers 13 residues. The V end lost 6 bases, the J end lost 10 bases, and 17 bases lay between the germline ends. The CDR3 sequence: CASSNSEGAPQYF. The CDR3 nucleotides read TGTGCCAGCAGCAATTCCGAAGGGGCCCCGCAGTATTTT.

A few counts support this clonotype. V gene TRBV27 combines with J gene TRBJ2-7, with 8 bases identical to TRBD1. Germline V CDR1 and CDR2: MNHEY, SMNVEV (reference sequence). The V segment lost 5 bases and the J segment 2 bases; nucleotides outside the gene matches: 8. This CDR3 is 15 amino acids long. The CDR3 nucleotides read TGTGCCAGCAGTAAGCAGACAGGGGTCCCCTACGAGCAGTACTTC. Protein sequence: CASSKQTGVPYEQYF.

This clonotype showed up just a few times. The V gene is TRBV11-2, the J gene TRBJ2-7; 9 bases are a match to TRBD1. The germline V gene has CDR1 SGHAT and CDR2 FQNNGV. Germline trimming cut 5 bases from V and 4 bases from J; bases unmatched to any gene: 15. The CDR3 loop spans 17 amino acids. The CDR3 DNA reads as TGTGCCAGCAGCCTAACGACAGGGGGTCAAATTGTTTACGAGCAGTACTTC. Protein sequence: CASSLTTGGQIVYEQYF.

The gene calls are TRBV7-3 and TRBJ2-5; TRBD2 matches 9 bases. Germline loops: CDR1 SGHTA, CDR2 FQGTGA. The CDR3 contains 16 residues. After removal of 5 bases from V and 7 bases from J, the junction contained 14 bases not matched to a gene. CDR3 amino acids: CASSISGREPRGTQYF. The DNA for the CDR3 is TGTGCCAGCAGCATTAGCGGGAGAGAGCCGCGTGGGACCCAGTACTTC. The entire variable domain, with the rest obtained from reference TRBV7-3 and TRBJ2-5, is as follows: GAGVSQTPSNKVTEKGKYVELRCDPISGHTALYWYRQSLGQGPEFLIYFQGTGAADDSGLPNDRFFAVRPEGSVSTLKIQRTERGDSAVYLCASSISGREPRGTQYFGPGTRLLVL.

This rearrangement joins TRBV7-2 to TRBJ2-3, with D tentatively TRBD1 (5 bases). The germline V and J ends were trimmed by 5 bases and 2 bases, with 14 bases remaining between them. The CDR3 is made up of 15 amino acids. Germline V gene data show CDR1 as SGHTA and CDR2 as FQGNSA. The CDR3 DNA reads as TGTGCCAGCAGCCCCAGCCAGGGCCCCACAGATACGCAGTATTTT. Translated, it gives CASSPSQGPTDTQYF.

V and J are TRBV11-3 and TRBJ2-1; the match to TRBD2 covers 7 bases. With V trimmed by 5 bases and J by 2 bases, 6 bases remained unmatched. Germline assignment: CDR1 SGHNT and CDR2 YENEEA. This CDR3 has 15 amino acids. CDR3 bases: TGTGCCAGCAGCCCGGGACTAACGACCTACAATGAGCAGTTCTTC. Its translation is CASSPGLTTYNEQFF.

This clonotype was observed a handful of times. V gene TRBV12-3 or TRBV12-4 combines with J gene TRBJ2-1, with 11 bases that match TRBD2. Trimming removed 6 bases from V and 9 bases from J; junction bases left unmatched: 13. The CDR3 is 16 amino acids. The CDR3 sequence is CASSRTVTSGSGEQFF. Written as DNA, the CDR3 is TGTGCCAGCAGCCGGACAGTTACTAGCGGGAGCGGTGAGCAGTTCTTC.

The chain links TRBV29-1 to TRBJ1-2, with D perhaps matching TRBD1 (6 bases). Trimming took off 3 bases at V and 2 bases at J, with 28 bases between the two ends. Germline CDR1 SQVTM, CDR2 ANQGSEA. This CDR3 is built from 19 residues. CDR3 amino acids: CSVDGIIWRPGQENYGYTF. Here the CDR3 DNA reads TGCAGCGTTGATGGAATAATCTGGCGTCCGGGACAAGAAAACTATGGCTACACCTTC.

The CDR3 region has the DNA TGTGCCAGCAGTGACTCAAAGGACGGCAATCAGCCCCAGCATTTT. Translation: CASSDSKDGNQPQHF. V is TRBV25-1 and J is TRBJ1-5; no definite D call. CDR3 length: 15 residues. Germline CDR1 and CDR2: MGHDK and SYGVNS. Trimming shortened V by 3 bases and J by 2 bases, and 11 bases separated the two germline ends. Variable domain in full (rest from reference TRBV25-1 and TRBJ1-5): EADIYQTPRYLVIGTGKKITLECSQTMGHDKMYWYQQDPGMELHLIHYSYGVNSTEKGDLSSESTVSRIRTEHFPLTLESARPSHTSQYLCASSDSKDGNQPQHFGDGTRLSIL.

The sample holds a few counts of this clonotype. The chain employs TRBV19 and TRBJ2-3; 12 nucleotides agree with TRBD2. Trimming took 7 bases from V and 0 from J; bases not matched to a gene: 5. The germline V gene encodes CDR1 LNHDA and CDR2 SQIVND (reference sequence). This CDR3 comprises 16 residues. This CDR3 reads CASNQGLAGSTDTQYF. Here the CDR3 DNA reads TGTGCCAGTAATCAAGGACTAGCGGGGAGCACAGATACGCAGTATTTT.

This clonotype was counted at least ten times. This chain uses TRBV9 with TRBJ2-1; weak D call: TRBD2 (6 bases). Per germline, CDR1 SGDLS and CDR2 YYNGEE. There are 15 residues in the CDR3. Trimming stripped 0 bases from V and 3 bases from J, with 10 bases between. The CDR3 nucleotides are TGTGCCAGCAGCGTAGCGGGAGCGGGCTACAATGAGCAGTTCTTC. This codes for CASSVAGAGYNEQFF.

The J gene is TRBJ1-1, the V gene TRBV10-3; a weak D match, TRBD1 (6 bases). CDR1 and CDR2 (germline): ENHRY, SYGVKD. CDR3 length equals 12 residues. V lost 4 bases and J 6 bases, leaving 9 bases between the germline ends. CDR3 residues: CAISARGAEAFF. CDR3 DNA: TGTGCCATCAGTGCCAGGGGTGCTGAAGCTTTCTTT.

This clonotype was found once. The chain has TRBV12-3 or TRBV12-4 and TRBJ1-6; D unresolved. The CDR3 extends over 15 amino acids. Deletions cut 7 bases from V and 6 bases from J, with 16 bases between. The CDR3 spells CASKPLVGGNSPLHF. The CDR3 coding sequence is TGTGCCAGCAAGCCCTTAGTAGGAGGTAATTCACCCCTCCACTTT.

This clonotype was counted only a few times. This may come from a read error, since a much larger clone is one base off. This chain connects TRBV27 to TRBJ2-3; D gene ambiguous. Trimming took off 7 bases at V and 2 bases at J, with 4 bases between the two ends. The germline V gene has CDR1 MNHEY and CDR2 SMNVEV (reference sequence). CDR3 length: 11 residues. The CDR3 loop is CASTHTDTQYF. CDR3 in DNA: TGTGCCAGCACCCACACAGATACGCAGTATTTT.

In its sample, this clonotype was seen many times. The chain couples TRBV12-3 or TRBV12-4 to TRBJ2-5; D ambiguous. Trimming stripped 6 bases from V and 3 bases from J, with 8 bases between. The CDR3 totals 12 residues. The CDR3: CASSGREETQYF. CDR3 in DNA: TGTGCCAGCAGCGGTAGAGAAGAGACCCAGTACTTC.

This clonotype was counted between two and nine times. V gene TRBV18 combines with J gene TRBJ1-5; D gene unclear. V gave up 6 bases and J gave up 7 bases, with 13 bases separating them. The CDR3 has 13 amino acids. Germline assignment: CDR1 KGHSH and CDR2 LQKENI. CDR3 nucleotide sequence: TGTGCCAGCTCCCACAGTGATGAACAGCCCCAGCATTTT. Translated: CASSHSDEQPQHF.